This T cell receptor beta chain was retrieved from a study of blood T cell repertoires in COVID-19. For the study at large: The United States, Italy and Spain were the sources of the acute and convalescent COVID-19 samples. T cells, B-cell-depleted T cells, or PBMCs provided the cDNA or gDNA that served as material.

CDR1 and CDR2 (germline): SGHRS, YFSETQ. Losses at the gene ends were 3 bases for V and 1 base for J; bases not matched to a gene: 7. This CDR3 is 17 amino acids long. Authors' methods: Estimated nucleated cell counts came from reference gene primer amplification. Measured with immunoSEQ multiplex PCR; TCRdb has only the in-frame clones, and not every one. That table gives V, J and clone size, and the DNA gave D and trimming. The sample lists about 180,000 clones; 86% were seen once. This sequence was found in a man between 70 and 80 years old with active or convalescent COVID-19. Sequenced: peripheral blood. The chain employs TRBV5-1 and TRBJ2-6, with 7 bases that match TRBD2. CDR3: CASSSGTTSSGANVLTF. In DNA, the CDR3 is TGCGCCAGCAGCTCCGGGACTACCTCATCTGGGGCCAACGTCCTGACTTTC.